Below, 3 T cell receptor beta chains from the same sample are listed, as sequenced in a study of blood T cell repertoires in COVID-19. Profiled with immunoSEQ multiplex PCR; TCRdb holds only in-frame clones, not every one. Of about 160,000 clones in the sample, about 89% were seen once. Sequencing was done on a sample of peripheral blood. These receptors were taken from a man older than 75 with acute or convalescent COVID-19.

The chain employs TRBV7-6 and TRBJ2-2; TRBD1 matches 7 bases. V lost 2 bases, J lost 6 bases, and 9 bases stayed unmatched. Looked up from germline, CDR1 is SGHVS and CDR2 is FNYEAQ. The CDR3 sequence is 16 residues long. The CDR3 DNA reads TGTGCCAGCAGCTTATCTGGGCAGGGGGTATCCGGGGAGCTGTTTTTT. Translated: CASSLSGQGVSGELFF.

The chain has TRBV23-1 and TRBJ2-7, with D unclear. TRBV23-1 is labeled an ORF, and its function is uncertain. V lost 1 base to trimming and J lost 7 bases, with 5 bases between them. The CDR3 totals 11 residues. The CDR3 region is CASSQFGEQYF. In DNA form, the CDR3 reads TGCGCCAGCAGTCAATTCGGGGAGCAGTACTTC.

The chain recombines TRBV9 with TRBJ1-6, with TRBD1 as a possible D gene (6 bases). The CDR3 loop spans 18 amino acids. Germline V gives CDR1 SGDLS, CDR2 YYNGEE. V lost 4 bases, J lost 6 bases, and 23 bases lay in between. CDR3 protein: CASSPEGPRGAVNSPLHF. The CDR3 DNA reads TGTGCCAGCAGCCCCGAAGGTCCCCGGGGGGCGGTTAATTCACCCCTCCACTTT.